The 4 T cell receptor beta chains in this list originate from one sample, sequenced in a study of blood T cell repertoires in COVID-19. Assay: immunoSEQ multiplex PCR; the TCRdb copy retains only in-frame clones and omits some. The data show roughly 320,000 clones, 70% to 90% seen once. Sequenced input: peripheral blood. The source of these receptors is a man in his sixties or seventies with acute or convalescent COVID-19.

The chain links TRBV2 to TRBJ1-5; the D gene is possibly TRBD1 (5 bases). Germline CDR1 and CDR2: SNHLY and FYNNEI. This CDR3 has 15 residues. The V end was cut by 6 bases, the J end by 5 bases, with 17 bases between. The CDR3 protein is CASRESRDSDQPQHF. The CDR3 nucleotides read TGTGCCAGCAGGGAGTCCCGGGACTCAGATCAGCCCCAGCATTTT.

The V gene is TRBV6-2 or TRBV6-3, the J gene TRBJ2-3; the D is unclear. CDR1 MNHEY and CDR2 SVGEGT come from the germline V gene. The CDR3 sequence is 14 residues long. Deletions cut 0 bases from V and 2 bases from J, with 6 bases between. The CDR3 loop reads CASSYSGFTDTQYF. The CDR3 DNA reads TGTGCCAGCAGTTACTCCGGGTTCACAGATACGCAGTATTTT.

As for this clone: The junction does not match germline at one end; this may be a read error. The chain carries TRBV24-1 and TRBJ2-5; D is perhaps TRBD2 (5 bases). CDR1 is KGHDR, CDR2 SFDVKD, per germline. CDR3 length equals 15 residues. CDR3 nucleotide sequence: TGTGCCGCCAGTGATTTGGCGGTGGGAGAAGAGACCCAGTACTTC. Protein sequence: CAASDLAVGEETQYF.

This clone was detected a few times. V and J are TRBV30 and TRBJ2-7; D remains ambiguous. CDR1 is GTSNPN, CDR2 SVGIG, per germline (reference sequence). This CDR3 comprises 11 residues. With 2 bases removed from V and 5 bases from J, the gap between germline ends came to 7 bases. The CDR3 sequence is CAWSYKNEQYF. For the CDR3, the DNA is TGTGCCTGGAGTTACAAGAACGAGCAGTACTTC. Full variable domain (outside the CDR3, taken from reference TRBV30 and TRBJ2-7): SQTIHQWPATLVQPVGSPLSLECTVEGTSNPNLYWYRQAAGRGLQLLFYSVGIGQISSEVPQNLSASRPQDRQFILSSKKLLLSDSGFYLCAWSYKNEQYFGPGTRLTVT.